This T cell receptor beta chain was captured by sequencing in a study of cytomegalovirus exposure and HLA in healthy donors. Whole-study results and caveats: HLA-A and HLA-B allele assignments for most subjects were reportedly predicted accurately using TCR beta sequences.

Details on this clone: What it recognizes is unknown.

Those who donated were healthy bone marrow donors. The germline CDR1 and CDR2 sequences are SGHNT and YENEEA. This CDR3 contains 16 residues. V was shortened by 5 bases and J by 1 base, with 17 bases between the two germline ends. PCR involved 60 Vbeta and 13 Jbeta primers. Sequencing was performed with immunoSEQ multiplex PCR; in TCRdb, only in-frame clones are kept and a portion is missing. Of 100,000 to 150,000 clones listed, roughly 74% were seen once; the top ten hold 6% to 8%. Sequencing used PBMCs. This chain connects TRBV11-3 to TRBJ1-1; maybe TRBD1 (5 bases). The TCR originated in a middle-aged man in good health and CMV-seropositive. CDR3 sequence reads: CASSLGGTGPNTEAFF. CDR3 in DNA: TGTGCCAGCAGCCTCGGGGGTACGGGGCCGAACACTGAAGCTTTCTTT.